These T cell receptor beta chains were read from a single sample in a study of human T cells and chemical hapten exposure. MiXCR was run by TCRdb on the RACE reads, yielding one entry per CDR3 protein. The repertoire holds 80,000 to 95,000 distinct CDR3 sequences, with approximately 11% as singletons. Material: whole blood, obtained in connection with sensitization to the hapten diphenylcyclopropenone (DPC). The receptors originated from a woman aged 45 to 65 with alopecia areata. Some clones in this sample may be carry-over from other donors' samples. The CDR3 runs from the conserved cysteine through the conserved F or W.

v_gene	j_gene	CDR3aa
TRBV7-9	TRBJ2-5	CASSTTEGETQYF
TRBV6-6	TRBJ2-3	CASGSNGRLGDTQYF
TRBV10-2	TRBJ2-5	CASSDGQGARETQYF
TRBV7-3	TRBJ2-7	CASSATVQRSSYEQYF
TRBV29-1	TRBJ1-1	CSVGWGTEAFF
TRBV11-2	TRBJ2-5	CASSSGTWSQETQYF
TRBV3-1	TRBJ2-3	CASSQANTDTQYF
TRBV11-2	TRBJ1-4	CASSKQGNTNEKLFF
TRBV4-2	TRBJ1-2	CASSQDLVQDFHYGYTF
TRBV28	TRBJ2-1	CASTPETTYNEQFF
TRBV10-1	TRBJ1-6	CASGPPGGNGSPLHF
TRBV2	TRBJ1-5	CASSEGQPISNQPQHF
TRBV5-5	TRBJ2-1	CASSLAPATYNEQFF
TRBV6-6	TRBJ2-3	CASSSRRGDTQYF
TRBV7-8	TRBJ2-5	CASSLGPGGETQYF
TRBV10-3	TRBJ2-7	CAISPVSNEQYF
TRBV29-1	TRBJ1-1	CSVEGQQNTEAFF
TRBV7-2	TRBJ2-1	CASSLAGLAGRSYNEQFF
TRBV7-9	TRBJ2-1	CASIPSGTGVNEQFF
TRBV4-2	TRBJ1-1	CASSPGELNTEAFF
TRBV20-1	TRBJ1-1	CSAGGVRGFFDTEAFF
TRBV11-1	TRBJ2-4	CASSFDLAKNIQYF
TRBV10-2	TRBJ2-3	CASREGQGGGDTQYF
TRBV18	TRBJ1-6	CASSPTESFNSPLHF
TRBV5-1	TRBJ1-1	CASSLHDRPNTEAFF
TRBV12-3/TRBV12-4	TRBJ1-5	CASSPVMGANQPQHF
TRBV4-3	TRBJ2-7	CASSQVYGASYEQYF
TRBV5-1	TRBJ2-6	CASSLVVGAGANVLTF
TRBV12-3/TRBV12-4	TRBJ1-3	CASSLKAGSYTIYF
TRBV5-4	TRBJ1-1	CASSFEKGLNTEAFF
TRBV20-1	TRBJ2-7	CRSGGSSSYEQYF
TRBV23-1	TRBJ2-3	CASSQPPGTLSTDTQYF
TRBV27	TRBJ1-1	CASRPGQGASGTFF
TRBV6-4	TRBJ2-1	CASSVGRDNEQFF
TRBV7-9	TRBJ1-3	CASSLRPGGNTIYF
TRBV10-3	TRBJ2-1	CAISESQSYNEQFF
TRBV12-3/TRBV12-4	TRBJ1-2	CASSFLGGYTF
TRBV4-2	TRBJ2-7	CASSQDEGANPYEQYF
TRBV7-3	TRBJ1-2	CASSRTGGAEGYTF
TRBV3-1	TRBJ1-5	CASSQDWTGNQGPQHF
TRBV28	TRBJ1-1	CASWSGNTEAFF
TRBV29-1	TRBJ1-1	CSAWDRMNTEAFF
TRBV20-1	TRBJ2-1	CSAPGLPPYNEQFF
TRBV19	TRBJ1-5	CASSIDGQGAEYSNQPQHF
TRBV24-1	TRBJ1-5	CATSRADQPQHF
TRBV12-3/TRBV12-4	TRBJ2-7	CASRGQASSYEQYF
TRBV12-3/TRBV12-4	TRBJ1-1	CASSLAGGGTEAFF
TRBV20-1	TRBJ2-1	CSARDIAGGLNEQFF
TRBV5-1	TRBJ2-4	CASSLGRAKNIQYF